The sequence of this T cell receptor (beta chain) was determined in a study of neurological immune-mediated disorders. The study's findings and limits: There were no CDR3 amino acid sequences shared by expanded clones across subjects, a result suggesting private repertoires in all groups.

This clonotype was seen many times. What it binds is unknown. In TCRdb, the 5' RACE reads were re-called with MiXCR into one record per CDR3 protein. The repertoire consists of about 33,000 distinct CDR3 sequences, with about 1.6% occurring once and the leading ten covering about a tenth. The CDR3 has 14 residues. The V end was cut by 6 bases, the J end by 6 bases, with 16 bases between. The chain uses TRBV12-3 or TRBV12-4 and TRBJ2-3; no reliable D call. The source is a woman in her 30s with multiple sclerosis. Sequenced material: PBMCs. CDR3 in DNA: TGTGCCAGCAGAAATTCAGGCGAGACGGATACGCAGTATTTT. Translated, it gives CASRNSGETDTQYF.